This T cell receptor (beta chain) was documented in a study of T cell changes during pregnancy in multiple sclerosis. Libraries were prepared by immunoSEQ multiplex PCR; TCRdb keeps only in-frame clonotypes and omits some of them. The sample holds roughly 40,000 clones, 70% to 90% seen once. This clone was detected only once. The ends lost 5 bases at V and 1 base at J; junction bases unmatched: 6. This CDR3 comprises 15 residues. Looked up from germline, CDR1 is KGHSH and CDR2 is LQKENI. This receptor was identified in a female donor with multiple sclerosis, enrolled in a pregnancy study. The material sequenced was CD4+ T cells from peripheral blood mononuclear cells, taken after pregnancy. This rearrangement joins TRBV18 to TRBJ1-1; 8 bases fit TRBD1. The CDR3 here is CASSYGTGGNTEAFF. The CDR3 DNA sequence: TGTGCCAGCTCATATGGGACAGGTGGGAACACTGAAGCTTTCTTT.